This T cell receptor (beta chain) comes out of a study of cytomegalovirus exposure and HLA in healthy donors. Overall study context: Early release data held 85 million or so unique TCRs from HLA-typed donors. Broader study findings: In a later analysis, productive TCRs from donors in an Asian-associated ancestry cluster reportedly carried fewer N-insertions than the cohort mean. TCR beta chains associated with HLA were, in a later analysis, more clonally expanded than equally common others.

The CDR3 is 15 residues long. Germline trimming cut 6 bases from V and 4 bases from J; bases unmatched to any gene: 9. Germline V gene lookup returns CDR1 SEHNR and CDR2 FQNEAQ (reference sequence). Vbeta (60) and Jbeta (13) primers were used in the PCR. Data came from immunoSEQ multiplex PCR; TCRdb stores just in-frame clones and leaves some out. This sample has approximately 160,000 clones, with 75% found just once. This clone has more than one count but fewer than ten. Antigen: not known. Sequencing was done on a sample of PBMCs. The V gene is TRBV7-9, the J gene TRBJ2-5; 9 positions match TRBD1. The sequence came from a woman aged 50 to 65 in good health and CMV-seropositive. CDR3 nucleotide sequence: TGTGCCAGCAGTTACGGGACAGGGTTTGCAGAGACCCAGTACTTC. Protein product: CASSYGTGFAETQYF.